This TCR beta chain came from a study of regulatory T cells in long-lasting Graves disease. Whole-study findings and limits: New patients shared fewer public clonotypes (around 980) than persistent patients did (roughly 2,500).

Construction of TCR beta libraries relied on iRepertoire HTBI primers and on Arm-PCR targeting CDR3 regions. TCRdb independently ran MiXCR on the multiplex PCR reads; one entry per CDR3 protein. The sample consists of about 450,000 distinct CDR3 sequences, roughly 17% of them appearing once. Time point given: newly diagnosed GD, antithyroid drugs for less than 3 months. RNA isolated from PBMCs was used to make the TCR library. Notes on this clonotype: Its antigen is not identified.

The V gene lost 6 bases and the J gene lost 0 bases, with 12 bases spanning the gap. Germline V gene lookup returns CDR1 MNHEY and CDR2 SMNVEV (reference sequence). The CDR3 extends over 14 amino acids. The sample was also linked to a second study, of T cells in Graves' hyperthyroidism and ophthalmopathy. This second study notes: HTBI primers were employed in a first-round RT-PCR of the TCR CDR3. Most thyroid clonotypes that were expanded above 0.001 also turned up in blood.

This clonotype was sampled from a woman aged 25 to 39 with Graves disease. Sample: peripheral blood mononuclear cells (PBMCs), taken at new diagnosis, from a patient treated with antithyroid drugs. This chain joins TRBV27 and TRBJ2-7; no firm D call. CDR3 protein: CASSQDRSSYEQYF. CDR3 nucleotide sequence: TGTGCCAGCAGCCAAGACCGTAGCTCCTACGAGCAGTACTTC.